The rows below give T cell receptor beta chains drawn from one sample of a study of identifying expanded T cells in peripheral blood. Clones were read by immunoSEQ multiplex PCR, and TCRdb kept only the in-frame ones, dropping some. The sample lists about 130,000 clones, roughly 90% seen once, with 7.5% to 8.5% in the top ten. The sample was blood. The receptors originated from a person aged 18 to 69 in good health. The CDR3 runs from the conserved cysteine through the conserved F or W. The D gene is left open where the match is weak.

V: TRBV4-3
J: TRBJ2-1
D: -
CDR3: CASSQGGKGDAYNEQFF
DNA: TGCGCCAGCAGCCAAGGAGGAAAGGGGGACGCCTACAATGAGCAGTTCTTC

V: TRBV6-4
J: TRBJ2-2
D: TRBD1
CDR3: CASSPAAGGYTGELFF
DNA: TGTGCCAGCAGTCCCGCGGCAGGGGGCTACACCGGGGAGCTGTTTTTT

V: TRBV19
J: TRBJ2-7
D: TRBD1
CDR3: CASSLRGQDSSYEQYF
DNA: TGTGCCAGTAGCCTCCGGGGACAGGATAGCTCCTACGAGCAGTACTTC

V: TRBV6-6
J: TRBJ2-3
D: TRBD1
CDR3: CASRQGTGGEGTQYF
DNA: TGTGCCAGCAGGCAAGGGACAGGAGGCGAGGGTACGCAGTATTTT

V: TRBV11-3
J: TRBJ2-5
D: TRBD2
CDR3: CASSSRREGPETQYF
DNA: TGTGCCAGCAGCTCCCGCCGGGAGGGCCCCGAGACCCAGTACTTC

V: TRBV4-2
J: TRBJ1-5
D: TRBD1
CDR3: CASSQDRGQSGQPQHF
DNA: TGTGCCAGCAGCCAAGATAGGGGACAGTCGGGTCAGCCCCAGCATTTT

V: TRBV11-1
J: TRBJ1-2
D: -
CDR3: CASSLGGYSSGYTF
DNA: TGTGCCAGCAGCTTAGGCGGGTATTCTTCAGGCTACACCTTC

V: TRBV2
J: TRBJ1-5
D: -
CDR3: CASSGTDFNQPQHF
DNA: TGTGCCAGCAGTGGGACGGATTTCAATCAGCCCCAGCATTTT

V: TRBV25-1
J: TRBJ2-7
D: TRBD2
CDR3: CASQTSGGYEQYF
DNA: TGTGCCAGCCAGACTAGCGGGGGCTACGAGCAGTACTTC

V: TRBV28
J: TRBJ1-2
D: -
CDR3: CASSFRGYGYTF
DNA: TGTGCCAGCAGTTTTCGGGGCTATGGCTACACCTTC